This TCR beta chain was profiled in a study of blood T cell repertoires in COVID-19. From germline, CDR1 is WNHNN and CDR2 SYGVQD (reference sequence). J gave up 5 bases and V 6 bases, and 16 bases lay outside the gene matches. The CDR3 runs to 18 residues. TCRdb keeps only in-frame clones here, not all; method: immunoSEQ multiplex PCR. This sample has around 200,000 clones; 85% occur once, and the top ten carry around 19%. V gene TRBV10-1 combines with J gene TRBJ2-7, with TRBD2 matching over 13 bases. This sequence originates from a man aged 35 to 55 who had recovered from COVID-19. Sequencing input: PBMCs or T cells enriched from blood (not recorded which). The CDR3 loop reads CASSLRDGGTSGMNEQYF. In DNA form, the CDR3 reads TGCGCCAGCAGCCTCCGGGACGGAGGGACTAGCGGGATGAACGAGCAGTACTTC.